The clone carrying this TCR beta chain was recorded a few times. Antigen: not known. The data originate from a study of CD8 T cells in ankylosing spondylitis. Study-wide results and limits: Those disease-linked clones were CD8+; they were also relatively rare in peripheral blood. Seemingly distinctive of ankylosing spondylitis blood was a TCR beta motif formed by eight highly homologous variants.

The CDR3 sequence is 11 residues long. From germline, CDR1 is SNHLY and CDR2 FYNNEI. Trimming took 8 bases from V and 4 from J, leaving 5 bases between them. Generation of TCR beta libraries employed quantitative 5'-RACE incorporating molecular barcodes. TCRdb passed the 5' RACE reads through MiXCR, listing each CDR3 protein once. The repertoire holds around 120,000 distinct CDR3 sequences, roughly an eighth seen once, with 3% in the top ten. V is TRBV2 and J is TRBJ2-2; D not resolved. The sequence came from a female donor with ankylosing spondylitis or in good health (not recorded which). Sequencing was carried out using blood, either unsorted or a sorted T cell fraction (not recorded which). CDR3 sequence reads: CASVRTGELFF. The CDR3 nucleotides read TGTGCCAGCGTACGCACCGGGGAGCTGTTTTTT.